These 14 T cell receptor beta chains share one sample of origin, sequenced in a study of T cell repertoires in cytomegalovirus infection. The antigens for these receptors are not known. TCRdb redid the calling of the reads with MiXCR, one entry per CDR3 protein. The sample yields hundreds of thousands of distinct CDR3 sequences, around 35% seen once. Sequencing was performed on cultured PBMCs, taken from culture after CMV antigen stimulation. These receptors came from a human donor in good health (CMV status not recorded). Some clones in this sample may be carry-over from other donors' samples.

The chain uses TRBV15 and TRBJ2-7; D call uncertain. This CDR3 has 14 amino acids. Germline CDR1 LNHNV, CDR2 YYDKDF (reference sequence). The germline V and J ends were trimmed by 0 bases and 6 bases, with 12 bases remaining between them. The CDR3 protein is CATSREVEVPEQYF. The CDR3 coding sequence is TGTGCCACCAGCAGAGAGGTGGAAGTACCCGAGCAGTACTTC.

The J gene is TRBJ1-5, the V gene TRBV23-1; perhaps TRBD1 as D (6 bases). TRBV23-1 qualifies as an ORF whose function is uncertain. This CDR3 comprises 19 residues. V was clipped by 3 bases and J by 6 bases, with 27 bases between them. For the CDR3, the DNA is TGCGCCAGCAGTCACCCGACACAGGGAGATCACACGCAAATTCAGCCCCAGCATTTT. This sequence encodes CASSHPTQGDHTQIQPQHF.

This clonotype showed up just a few times. The rearrangement uses TRBV19 and TRBJ1-5, with 9 bases aligning to TRBD1. Germline V gene sequence: CDR1 LNHDA, CDR2 SQIVND (reference sequence). The CDR3 runs 15 residues. V trimming: 3 bases; J trimming: 5 bases; junction bases outside the gene matches: 5. The CDR3: CASSINRGPDQPQHF. The DNA of the CDR3 is TGTGCCAGTAGTATTAACAGGGGGCCGGATCAGCCCCAGCATTTT.

Only one count was recorded for this clonotype. The chain uses TRBV10-3 and TRBJ1-1, with D perhaps TRBD1 (5 bases). The CDR3 runs to 16 residues. Germline V lookup: CDR1 ENHRY, CDR2 SYGVKD. Trimming stripped 10 bases from V and 4 bases from J, with 25 bases between. Here the CDR3 DNA reads TGTGCCACCTCTCCCAGGGCGCGTTCGGGGTCCACTGAAGCTTTCTTT. Its translation is CATSPRARSGSTEAFF.

The chain links TRBV6-2 or TRBV6-3 to TRBJ1-5, with D unresolved. The germline CDR1 and CDR2 sequences are MNHEY and SVGEGT. Trimming took off 5 bases at V and 4 bases at J, with 15 bases between the two ends. CDR3 length: 15 amino acids. The CDR3 DNA reads TGTGCCAGCAGTGCCGAGGGCGGAGGTAATCAGCCCCAGCATTTT. Translation gives CASSAEGGGNQPQHF.

The rearrangement uses TRBV24-1 and TRBJ2-3; D ambiguous. The CDR3 is made up of 16 amino acids. Germline values: CDR1 KGHDR, CDR2 SFDVKD. With 2 bases removed from V and 0 bases from J, the gap between germline ends came to 11 bases. CDR3 DNA sequence: TGTGCCACCAGTGATTCCCGCATCACTAGCACAGATACGCAGTATTTT. This codes for CATSDSRITSTDTQYF.

In its sample, this clonotype was seen many times. The chain uses TRBV7-2 and TRBJ2-5; no definite D call. CDR3 size: 14 residues. Germline CDR1 and CDR2: SGHTA and FQGNSA. V lost 1 base to trimming and J lost 1 base, with 7 bases between them. The CDR3: CASSLVGIQETQYF. The CDR3 nucleotides are TGTGCCAGCAGCTTAGTGGGGATCCAAGAGACCCAGTACTTC.

CDR3 loop: CASSFVQRNSPLHF. In nucleotides, the CDR3 is TGTGCCAGCAGCTTCGTACAGAGAAATTCACCCCTCCACTTT. The genes are TRBV5-8 and TRBJ1-6; D is uncertain. Germline V gene lookup returns CDR1 SGHTS and CDR2 YDEGEE. There are 14 residues in the CDR3. V lost 2 bases to trimming and J lost 7 bases, with 10 bases between them.

The chain joins TRBV27 to TRBJ2-1; D is undetermined. The CDR3 is 14 amino acids. Germline loops: CDR1 MNHEY, CDR2 SMNVEV (reference sequence). V dropped 2 bases and J dropped 7 bases, with 12 bases sitting between them. CDR3 residues: CASSLVARWNEQFF. The CDR3 region has the DNA TGTGCCAGCAGTTTAGTTGCTAGATGGAATGAGCAGTTCTTC.

This clonotype was counted at least ten times. The rearrangement uses TRBV7-2 and TRBJ2-1; TRBD2 aligns across 9 bases. This CDR3 has 17 amino acids. Losses at the gene ends were 1 base for V and 6 bases for J; bases not matched to a gene: 10. Germline CDR1 SGHTA, CDR2 FQGNSA. DNA of the CDR3: TGTGCCAGCAGCTTAGTCCCGCGGGAGGGCTTCGGCAATGAGCAGTTCTTC. This gives the protein CASSLVPREGFGNEQFF.

This chain links TRBV7-6 with TRBJ2-1, with D uncertain. The germline V gene has CDR1 SGHVS and CDR2 FNYEAQ. V was trimmed by 1 base and J by 4 bases, leaving 11 bases between them. The CDR3 has 15 amino acids. The DNA of the CDR3 is TGTGCCAGCAGCTTAGACCCGGGCGTATACAATGAGCAGTTCTTC. As protein: CASSLDPGVYNEQFF.

This clonotype was counted a few times. This chain links TRBV5-4 with TRBJ2-1; a weak D match, TRBD1 (5 bases). Trimming removed 4 bases from V and 0 bases from J, with 14 bases in between. The CDR3 spans 16 residues. Germline CDR1 is SGHNT and CDR2 is YYREEE (reference sequence). This chain's CDR3 is CASSPRGGSSYNEQFF. CDR3 in DNA: TGTGCCAGCAGCCCAAGGGGCGGAAGCTCCTACAATGAGCAGTTCTTC.

The CDR3 sequence is CATSDGTEAFF. The DNA of the CDR3 is TGTGCCACCAGTGATGGGACTGAAGCTTTCTTT. V gene TRBV24-1 combines with J gene TRBJ1-1, with no clear D. The CDR3 contains 11 residues. V shed 3 bases and J shed 5 bases, with 3 bases lying between them. The germline V gene encodes CDR1 KGHDR and CDR2 SFDVKD.

The chain has TRBV19 and TRBJ1-1; D is ambiguous. The CDR3 consists of 12 residues. The germline V gene encodes CDR1 LNHDA and CDR2 SQIVND (reference sequence). V was pared by 6 bases and J by 8 bases, with 13 bases between. In DNA, the CDR3 is TGTGCCAGTAGATTTTCAGGAAGGGAAGCTTTCTTT. It encodes CASRFSGREAFF.